The 2 T cell receptor beta chains presented below share a single source sample, sequenced in a study of T cells after yellow fever vaccination. TCRdb independently ran MiXCR on the 5' RACE reads; one entry per CDR3 protein. The sample shows approximately 450,000 distinct CDR3 sequences, roughly 20% of them seen only once. The source material was PBMCs, sampled before the yellow fever booster vaccination. The receptor set was obtained from a man younger than 35 who received the YFV17D yellow fever vaccine.

This clonotype was observed a handful of times. The genes are TRBV11-2 and TRBJ1-4; no definite D call. This CDR3 is 11 amino acids long. V was shortened by 5 bases and J by 8 bases, with 6 bases between the two germline ends. CDR1 is SGHAT, CDR2 FQNNGV, per germline. As DNA, the CDR3 is TGTGCCAGCAGCCACGGCGAAAAACTGTTTTTT. The encoded protein is CASSHGEKLFF.

There are a few counts of this clonotype. The chain links TRBV6-5 to TRBJ1-5; D is perhaps TRBD1 (6 bases). CDR3 size: 15 residues. Trimming shortened V by 6 bases and J by 0 bases, and 12 bases separated the two germline ends. Germline CDR1 is MNHEY and CDR2 is SVGAGI. The CDR3, as DNA: TGTGCCAGCAGCTTCGACAGGAATAGCAATCAGCCCCAGCATTTT. Its protein is CASSFDRNSNQPQHF.